Following are 27 T cell receptor beta chains from one sample sequenced in a study of blood T cell repertoires in COVID-19. Repertoires were generated with immunoSEQ multiplex PCR, while TCRdb's copy carries only in-frame clones and drops some. Seen here are around 100,000 clones, 85% to 90% observed once, and the top ten hold 2.5% to 3.5%. The source material was peripheral blood. The receptors come from a man aged 50-59 years with active or convalescent COVID-19.

The genes are TRBV15 and TRBJ2-6; D is uncertain. The CDR3 totals 18 residues. From germline, CDR1 is LNHNV and CDR2 YYDKDF (reference sequence). V was clipped by 3 bases and J by 0 bases, with 15 bases between them. The CDR3 DNA follows: TGTGCCACCAGCAGTACGGGTCACCACCCCTCTGGGGCCAACGTCCTGACTTTC. Translation gives CATSSTGHHPSGANVLTF.

This chain uses TRBV6-1 with TRBJ1-3, with a possible D match to TRBD1 (5 bases). Deletions cut 2 bases from V and 9 bases from J, with 17 bases between. Germline CDR1 and CDR2: MNHNS and SASEGT. CDR3 size: 15 residues. The CDR3 DNA is TGTGCCAGCAGTGAAAAGGGGCAGGGCGCGGTCACCATATATTTT. Translated, it gives CASSEKGQGAVTIYF.

The chain carries TRBV5-1 and TRBJ2-5; 8 nucleotides line up with TRBD1. The germline V gene has CDR1 SGHRS and CDR2 YFSETQ. J lost 2 bases, V lost 0 bases, and 9 bases had no gene match. This CDR3 has 17 residues. CDR3 protein: CASSLAPTGTGQETQYF. The CDR3 region has the DNA TGCGCCAGCAGCTTGGCTCCAACCGGGACAGGTCAAGAGACCCAGTACTTC.

The rearrangement joins TRBV28 to TRBJ2-7; D unclear. V lost 6 bases to trimming and J lost 6 bases, with 12 bases between them. The CDR3 has 12 amino acids. The germline CDR1 and CDR2 sequences are MDHEN and SYDVKM. The CDR3 loop is CASSREDSEQYF. In nucleotides, the CDR3 is TGTGCCAGCAGCCGAGAGGATTCCGAGCAGTACTTC.

The chain recombines TRBV28 with TRBJ2-7; tentatively, D is TRBD1 (5 bases). The CDR3 is made up of 14 amino acids. Germline CDR1 reads MDHEN; CDR2 reads SYDVKM. Trimming removed 6 bases at V and 2 bases at J, with 14 bases between. The CDR3 bases are TGTGCCAGCAGACCAGGACAAGATACCTACGAGCAGTACTTC. It yields the protein CASRPGQDTYEQYF.

The chain recombines TRBV14 with TRBJ2-2; maybe TRBD1 (5 bases). Per germline, CDR1 SGHDN and CDR2 FVKESK. The V and J ends lost 6 bases and 6 bases respectively, with 14 bases between them. CDR3 length equals 14 residues. The CDR3 loop is CASSQRPGSGELFF. The CDR3 DNA reads TGTGCCAGCAGTCAGAGGCCAGGGTCCGGGGAGCTGTTTTTT. Full variable domain (missing parts from reference TRBV14 and TRBJ2-2): EAGVTQFPSHSVIEKGQTVTLRCDPISGHDNLYWYRRVMGKEIKFLLHFVKESKQDESGMPNNRFLAERTGGTYSTLKVQPAELEDSGVYFCASSQRPGSGELFFGEGSRLTVL.

The chain carries TRBV6-5 and TRBJ2-7, with D hard to call. CDR3 size: 15 residues. Germline CDR1 reads MNHEY; CDR2 reads SVGAGI. The ends were cut back, 0 bases at V and 2 bases at J, with 11 bases in the middle. CDR3 region: CASSYSIADPYEQYF. In DNA form, the CDR3 reads TGTGCCAGCAGTTACTCGATCGCGGATCCCTACGAGCAGTACTTC.

V usage is TRBV18 and J usage is TRBJ1-1; D gene uncertain. CDR3 length: 12 amino acids. Germline V lookup: CDR1 KGHSH, CDR2 LQKENI. V gave up 6 bases and J gave up 0 bases, with 5 bases separating them. CDR3: CASSRMNTEAFF. The DNA for the CDR3 is TGTGCCAGCTCGCGAATGAACACTGAAGCTTTCTTT.

The chain is built from TRBV11-2 and TRBJ2-7; the match to TRBD1 covers 7 bases. The CDR3 sequence is 13 residues long. After removal of 0 bases from V and 5 bases from J, the junction contained 1 base not matched to a gene. Germline CDR1 reads SGHAT; CDR2 reads FQNNGV. CDR3 loop: CASSLDRGNEQYF. The CDR3 region has the DNA TGTGCCAGCAGCTTAGACAGGGGGAACGAGCAGTACTTC.

The chain links TRBV6-2 or TRBV6-3 to TRBJ2-5, with 9 bases matching TRBD2. V shed 6 bases, J shed 2 bases, and the junction held 4 bases outside the gene matches. This CDR3 region has 14 residues. Germline CDR1 reads MNHEY; CDR2 reads SVGEGT. CDR3: CASSLAGDQETQYF. CDR3 bases: TGTGCCAGCAGCTTAGCGGGGGATCAAGAGACCCAGTACTTC.

This chain connects TRBV27 to TRBJ2-3; TRBD1 matches 8 bases. The CDR3 totals 15 residues. V gave up 8 bases and J gave up 2 bases; unmatched junction bases: 9. Looked up from germline, CDR1 is MNHEY and CDR2 is SMNVEV (reference sequence). CDR3 protein: CASSKGQAHTDTQYF. The CDR3 nucleotides are TGTGCCAGCTCAAAGGGACAGGCCCACACAGATACGCAGTATTTT.

This clone was detected a few times. The gene calls are TRBV19 and TRBJ1-1; 9 positions agree with TRBD1. The V gene end was trimmed by 5 bases and the J gene end by 10 bases; junction bases not matched to a gene: 11. This CDR3 comprises 14 residues. The germline V gene has CDR1 LNHDA and CDR2 SQIVND (reference sequence). CDR3 DNA: TGTGCCAGTAGTGGGCTACAGGGGGCCGCGTCAGCTTTCTTT. Protein sequence: CASSGLQGAASAFF.

DNA of the CDR3: TGTGCCAGCAGTTACGGGTATAGTGGCTACACCTTC. This codes for CASSYGYSGYTF. V and J are TRBV25-1 and TRBJ1-2, with D uncertain. The CDR3 has 12 residues. Germline loops: CDR1 MGHDK, CDR2 SYGVNS. V lost 5 bases and J 7 bases, leaving 11 bases between the germline ends.

V and J are TRBV11-2 and TRBJ1-1, with 7 bases identical to TRBD1. This CDR3 comprises 15 residues. After removal of 4 bases from V and 4 bases from J, the junction contained 9 bases not matched to a gene. The germline CDR1 and CDR2 sequences are SGHAT and FQNNGV. CDR3 in DNA: TGTGCCAGCAGCTCTCGACGGGACAGACTCACTGAAGCTTTCTTT. This encodes CASSSRRDRLTEAFF.

V is TRBV5-1 and J is TRBJ2-1; 15 positions match TRBD2. Losses at the gene ends were 3 bases for V and 5 bases for J; bases not matched to a gene: 3. The germline V gene encodes CDR1 SGHRS and CDR2 YFSETQ. The CDR3 has 16 amino acids. The CDR3 DNA reads TGCGCCAGCAGCTCGGGACTAGCGGGGGGCGACAATGAGCAGTTCTTC. Its protein product is CASSSGLAGGDNEQFF.

The J gene is TRBJ2-5, the V gene TRBV7-2; no reliable D call. Germline assignment: CDR1 SGHTA and CDR2 FQGNSA. With 1 base removed from V and 5 bases from J, the gap between germline ends came to 11 bases. The CDR3 is made up of 14 amino acids. CDR3 coding DNA: TGTGCCAGCAGCTTAGAGGCAGTCAGGGAGACCCAGTACTTC. Residues: CASSLEAVRETQYF.

This clone was recorded only once. The chain carries TRBV18 and TRBJ1-4, with 7 bases matching TRBD1. Germline V CDR1 and CDR2: KGHSH, LQKENI. Losses at the gene ends were 6 bases for V and 5 bases for J; bases not matched to a gene: 12. The CDR3 spans 16 residues. The CDR3 here is CASSPDRDGNNEKLFF. CDR3 coding DNA: TGTGCCAGCTCTCCAGACAGGGACGGCAACAATGAAAAACTGTTTTTT.

The V call is TRBV28, the J call TRBJ1-4; no clear D gene. Germline assignment: CDR1 MDHEN and CDR2 SYDVKM. CDR3 length: 13 residues. V gave up 5 bases and J gave up 8 bases, with 12 bases separating them. CDR3 sequence: CASSPNGEEKLFF. The CDR3 coding sequence is TGTGCCAGCAGTCCCAACGGGGAGGAAAAACTGTTTTTT.

J is TRBJ2-2 and V is TRBV3-1 (or the pseudogene TRBV3-2); D uncertain. The CDR3 is made up of 13 amino acids. Germline V lookup: CDR1 LGHDT, CDR2 YNNKEL (reference sequence). V lost 4 bases and J lost 3, with 6 bases in between. The CDR3 is CASSPGYTGELFF. For the CDR3, the DNA is TGTGCCAGCAGCCCCGGGTACACCGGGGAGCTGTTTTTT.

This chain connects TRBV10-1 to TRBJ2-3; TRBD2 agrees at 9 bases. V lost 6 bases, J lost 1 base, and 11 bases stayed unmatched. The CDR3 spans 17 residues. Germline assignment: CDR1 WNHNN and CDR2 SYGVQD (reference sequence). The CDR3 DNA sequence: TGCGCCAGCAGACGCGGCGGAGCGGGGGGAGGCACAGATACGCAGTATTTT. It yields the protein CASRRGGAGGGTDTQYF.

This chain links TRBV6-5 with TRBJ1-1; D gene uncertain. The germline gives CDR1 MNHEY, CDR2 SVGAGI. The CDR3 totals 16 residues. Trimming shortened V by 0 bases and J by 0 bases, and 11 bases separated the two germline ends. The CDR3 loop is CASSYSWFRMNTEAFF. The CDR3 nucleotides are TGTGCCAGCAGTTACTCGTGGTTCAGGATGAACACTGAAGCTTTCTTT.

The rearrangement joins TRBV19 to TRBJ1-5; 7 positions match TRBD1. The germline V gene encodes CDR1 LNHDA and CDR2 SQIVND (reference sequence). Losses at the gene ends were 4 bases for V and 4 bases for J; bases not matched to a gene: 10. This CDR3 has 16 residues. The chain's CDR3 is CASSKVQGDPNQPQHF. The DNA of the CDR3 is TGTGCCAGTAGTAAGGTTCAGGGGGACCCGAATCAGCCCCAGCATTTT.

The chain is built from TRBV13 and TRBJ2-7; TRBD2 aligns across 11 bases. The trim removed 6 bases at V and 7 bases at J, leaving 8 bases unmatched. The CDR3 spans 14 residues. The germline V gene has CDR1 PRHDT and CDR2 FYEKMQ (reference sequence). The CDR3 spells CASSPSGGPWEQYF. The CDR3 DNA is TGTGCCAGCAGTCCTAGCGGGGGGCCCTGGGAGCAGTACTTC.

The rearrangement links TRBV12-5 to TRBJ1-1; D is possibly TRBD1 (5 bases). V gave up 6 bases and J gave up 11 bases, with 22 bases separating them. The CDR3 totals 14 residues. The germline V gene has CDR1 LGHNT and CDR2 FRNRAP. The CDR3 bases are TGTGCTAGTGGGACTGGGGGGGGTCCCTCGTCGGCTTTCTTT. Translating gives CASGTGGGPSSAFF. The full variable domain, rest sourced from reference TRBV12-5 and TRBJ1-1, is DARVTQTPRHKVTEMGQEVTMRCQPILGHNTVFWYRQTMMQGLELLAYFRNRAPLDDSGMPKDRFSAEMPDATLATLKIQPSEPRDSAVYFCASGTGGGPSSAFFGQGTRLTVV.

This clone has more than one count but fewer than ten. This rearrangement joins TRBV4-3 to TRBJ2-3, with 9 bases aligning to TRBD2. Trimming at V came to 0 bases and at J to 2 bases, leaving 15 bases not matched to a gene. This CDR3 comprises 20 residues. CDR1 is LGHNA, CDR2 YSLEER, per germline. This CDR3 is CASSQEAVAGGLINTDTQYF. The DNA for the CDR3 is TGCGCCAGCAGCCAAGAAGCGGTGGCGGGGGGGCTTATAAACACAGATACGCAGTATTTT.

The CDR3 loop reads CASSFWGQGPYEQYF. In nucleotides, the CDR3 is TGTGCCAGCAGCTTCTGGGGACAGGGGCCCTACGAGCAGTACTTC. V and J are TRBV7-2 and TRBJ2-7; TRBD1 agrees at 10 bases. Germline assignment: CDR1 SGHTA and CDR2 FQGNSA. This CDR3 contains 15 residues. The junction had 4 bases not matched to a gene; V was cut back by 3 bases and J by 2 bases. The complete variable domain, with remaining parts taken from reference TRBV7-2 and TRBJ2-7, reads GAGVSQSPSNKVTEKGKDVELRCDPISGHTALYWYRQSLGQGLEFLIYFQGNSAPDKSGLPSDRFSAERTGGSVSTLTIQRTQQEDSAVYLCASSFWGQGPYEQYFGPGTRLTVT.

The CDR3 DNA reads TGTGCCAGCAGCCAGATCCTAGCGGGGCCGAGGGATACGCAGTATTTT. Protein product: CASSQILAGPRDTQYF. The chain uses TRBV3-1 (or the pseudogene TRBV3-2) and TRBJ2-3; 9 bases match TRBD2. The J segment lost 6 bases and the V segment lost 3 bases, leaving 10 bases of the junction unmatched. In germline, CDR1 is LGHDT, CDR2 YNNKEL (reference sequence). The CDR3 is 16 amino acids.